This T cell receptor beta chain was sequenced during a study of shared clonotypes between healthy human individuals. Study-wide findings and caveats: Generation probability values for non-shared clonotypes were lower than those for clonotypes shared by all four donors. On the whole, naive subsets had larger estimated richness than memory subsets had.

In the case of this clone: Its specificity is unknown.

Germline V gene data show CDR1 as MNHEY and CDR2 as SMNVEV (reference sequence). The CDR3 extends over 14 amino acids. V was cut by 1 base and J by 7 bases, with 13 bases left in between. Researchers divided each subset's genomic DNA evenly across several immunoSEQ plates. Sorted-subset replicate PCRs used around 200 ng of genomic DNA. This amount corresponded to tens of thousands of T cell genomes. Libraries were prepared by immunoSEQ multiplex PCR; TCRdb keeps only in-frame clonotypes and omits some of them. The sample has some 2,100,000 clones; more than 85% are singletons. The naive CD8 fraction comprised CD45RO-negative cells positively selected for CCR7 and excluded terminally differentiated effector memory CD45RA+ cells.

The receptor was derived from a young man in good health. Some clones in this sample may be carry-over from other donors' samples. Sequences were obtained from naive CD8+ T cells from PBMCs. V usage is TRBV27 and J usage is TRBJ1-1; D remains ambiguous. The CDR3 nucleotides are TGTGCCAGCAGTTTATTGGGGTCGAGAGATGAAGCTTTCTTT. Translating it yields CASSLLGSRDEAFF.